Detailed here is one T cell receptor beta chain. Its antigen is unknown. Base qualities are not provided; no much larger clone lies one nucleotide away. This entry belongs to a study of blood T cell repertoires in COVID-19 (dated by TCRdb to 2020 to 2021). Describing the broader study: The collaborator samples originated in the United States, Italy and Spain and spanned the acute and convalescent phases of COVID-19. HLA class I and class II types, where available, came from metadata supplied by the sample provider rather than from assay-based typing. The repertoires were made available in a free public database intended to serve as a resource for research on the immune response to SARS-CoV-2. Samples came from the ongoing ImmuneRACE study (first 160 participants) plus 1,254 subjects from 6 global collaborators. The prospective study material was composed of cDNA or gDNA derived from T cells, B-cell-depleted T cells, or PBMCs. Deeply sampled blood TCRbeta repertoires from subjects exposed to, actively infected with, or recovered from COVID-19 were included in the dataset. The sample metadata nearly always contained a de-identified subject ID, COVID-19 status, age in years and sex. Broad study findings and their caveats: How much clinical and demographic metadata was included differed by source and by participant, and the metadata was provided uncurated.

The germline V gene provides CDR1 KGHSH and CDR2 LQKENI. The CDR3 measures 14 amino acids from cysteine to phenylalanine. Only the CDR3 DNA is retained, 42 bases long and in frame from the first base. The trim is 6 bases for V and 4 bases for J, with a gap of 15 bases between the germline ends. The immunoSEQ Assay, a bias-controlled multiplex PCR, was used to amplify TCRbeta CDR3 regions from genomic DNA. Per the source publication's procedure: The number of nucleated cells in each sample was estimated from the amplification of reference gene primers within the assay. Sequence reads were collapsed and filtered to measure the absolute abundance of every unique TCRbeta CDR3 rearrangement. For each sample, productive Simpson clonality was calculated as the square root of Simpson's diversity index over productive rearrangements. This immuneACCESS table, as held by TCRdb, lists in-frame sequences with V and J called but not all clones. Of the missing ones, under half trace to an unresolved V gene in checked studies; the others have no known cause. V and J calls and clone size are those listed in that table; D and trimming were worked out from the DNA. Present in this sample are a few hundred thousand clones, 88% of which were seen just once. The ten largest clones capture 0.95% to 1.5% of the sample.

Enrolling through a virtual design, the prospective study's participants ranged in age from roughly 18 to 89 years and lived across 20 to 25 United States geographic areas. To assign participants to cohorts, the prospective study relied on clinical history that participants themselves reported in a screening survey and a study questionnaire. In the prospective study, whole blood, serum and a nasopharyngeal or oropharyngeal swab were collected from each participant by mobile phlebotomists. Participants in the prospective study had the option to provide additional blood draws and questionnaires over a 2-month period. Prospective study blood samples were shipped either frozen or at room temperature before DNA extraction.

The chain joins TRBV18 to TRBJ1-1; the D gene is possibly TRBD1, with 6 bases matching. The receptor's source is a woman in her thirties or forties with acute COVID-19. Sequenced input: PBMCs or T cells enriched from blood (not recorded which). The nucleotides read TGTGCCAGCTCCCACGACAGGTTGACCACTGAAGCTTTCTTT. This translates into CASSHDRLTTEAFF.